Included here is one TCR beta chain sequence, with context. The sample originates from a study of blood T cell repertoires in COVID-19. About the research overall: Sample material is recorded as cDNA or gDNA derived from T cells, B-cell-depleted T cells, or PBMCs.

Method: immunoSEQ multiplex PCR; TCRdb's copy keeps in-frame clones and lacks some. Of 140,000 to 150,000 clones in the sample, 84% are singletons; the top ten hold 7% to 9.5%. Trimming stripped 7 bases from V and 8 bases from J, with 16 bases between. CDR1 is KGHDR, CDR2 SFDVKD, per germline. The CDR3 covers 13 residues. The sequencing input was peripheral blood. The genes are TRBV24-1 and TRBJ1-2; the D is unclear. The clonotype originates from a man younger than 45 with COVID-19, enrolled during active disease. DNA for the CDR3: TGTGCCACCAGAGCGGGCCTCGGCGCGGGCTACACCTTC. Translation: CATRAGLGAGYTF.